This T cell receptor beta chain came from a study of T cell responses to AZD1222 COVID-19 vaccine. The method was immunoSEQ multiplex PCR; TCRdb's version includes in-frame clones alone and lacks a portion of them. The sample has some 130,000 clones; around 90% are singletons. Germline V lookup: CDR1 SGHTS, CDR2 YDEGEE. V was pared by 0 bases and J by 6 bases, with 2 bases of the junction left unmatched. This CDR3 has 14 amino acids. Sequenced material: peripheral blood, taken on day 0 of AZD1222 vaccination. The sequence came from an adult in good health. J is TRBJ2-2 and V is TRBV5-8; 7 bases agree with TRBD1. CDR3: CASSLEGAAGELFF. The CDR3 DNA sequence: TGTGCCAGCAGCTTGGAGGGGGCGGCCGGGGAGCTGTTTTTT.